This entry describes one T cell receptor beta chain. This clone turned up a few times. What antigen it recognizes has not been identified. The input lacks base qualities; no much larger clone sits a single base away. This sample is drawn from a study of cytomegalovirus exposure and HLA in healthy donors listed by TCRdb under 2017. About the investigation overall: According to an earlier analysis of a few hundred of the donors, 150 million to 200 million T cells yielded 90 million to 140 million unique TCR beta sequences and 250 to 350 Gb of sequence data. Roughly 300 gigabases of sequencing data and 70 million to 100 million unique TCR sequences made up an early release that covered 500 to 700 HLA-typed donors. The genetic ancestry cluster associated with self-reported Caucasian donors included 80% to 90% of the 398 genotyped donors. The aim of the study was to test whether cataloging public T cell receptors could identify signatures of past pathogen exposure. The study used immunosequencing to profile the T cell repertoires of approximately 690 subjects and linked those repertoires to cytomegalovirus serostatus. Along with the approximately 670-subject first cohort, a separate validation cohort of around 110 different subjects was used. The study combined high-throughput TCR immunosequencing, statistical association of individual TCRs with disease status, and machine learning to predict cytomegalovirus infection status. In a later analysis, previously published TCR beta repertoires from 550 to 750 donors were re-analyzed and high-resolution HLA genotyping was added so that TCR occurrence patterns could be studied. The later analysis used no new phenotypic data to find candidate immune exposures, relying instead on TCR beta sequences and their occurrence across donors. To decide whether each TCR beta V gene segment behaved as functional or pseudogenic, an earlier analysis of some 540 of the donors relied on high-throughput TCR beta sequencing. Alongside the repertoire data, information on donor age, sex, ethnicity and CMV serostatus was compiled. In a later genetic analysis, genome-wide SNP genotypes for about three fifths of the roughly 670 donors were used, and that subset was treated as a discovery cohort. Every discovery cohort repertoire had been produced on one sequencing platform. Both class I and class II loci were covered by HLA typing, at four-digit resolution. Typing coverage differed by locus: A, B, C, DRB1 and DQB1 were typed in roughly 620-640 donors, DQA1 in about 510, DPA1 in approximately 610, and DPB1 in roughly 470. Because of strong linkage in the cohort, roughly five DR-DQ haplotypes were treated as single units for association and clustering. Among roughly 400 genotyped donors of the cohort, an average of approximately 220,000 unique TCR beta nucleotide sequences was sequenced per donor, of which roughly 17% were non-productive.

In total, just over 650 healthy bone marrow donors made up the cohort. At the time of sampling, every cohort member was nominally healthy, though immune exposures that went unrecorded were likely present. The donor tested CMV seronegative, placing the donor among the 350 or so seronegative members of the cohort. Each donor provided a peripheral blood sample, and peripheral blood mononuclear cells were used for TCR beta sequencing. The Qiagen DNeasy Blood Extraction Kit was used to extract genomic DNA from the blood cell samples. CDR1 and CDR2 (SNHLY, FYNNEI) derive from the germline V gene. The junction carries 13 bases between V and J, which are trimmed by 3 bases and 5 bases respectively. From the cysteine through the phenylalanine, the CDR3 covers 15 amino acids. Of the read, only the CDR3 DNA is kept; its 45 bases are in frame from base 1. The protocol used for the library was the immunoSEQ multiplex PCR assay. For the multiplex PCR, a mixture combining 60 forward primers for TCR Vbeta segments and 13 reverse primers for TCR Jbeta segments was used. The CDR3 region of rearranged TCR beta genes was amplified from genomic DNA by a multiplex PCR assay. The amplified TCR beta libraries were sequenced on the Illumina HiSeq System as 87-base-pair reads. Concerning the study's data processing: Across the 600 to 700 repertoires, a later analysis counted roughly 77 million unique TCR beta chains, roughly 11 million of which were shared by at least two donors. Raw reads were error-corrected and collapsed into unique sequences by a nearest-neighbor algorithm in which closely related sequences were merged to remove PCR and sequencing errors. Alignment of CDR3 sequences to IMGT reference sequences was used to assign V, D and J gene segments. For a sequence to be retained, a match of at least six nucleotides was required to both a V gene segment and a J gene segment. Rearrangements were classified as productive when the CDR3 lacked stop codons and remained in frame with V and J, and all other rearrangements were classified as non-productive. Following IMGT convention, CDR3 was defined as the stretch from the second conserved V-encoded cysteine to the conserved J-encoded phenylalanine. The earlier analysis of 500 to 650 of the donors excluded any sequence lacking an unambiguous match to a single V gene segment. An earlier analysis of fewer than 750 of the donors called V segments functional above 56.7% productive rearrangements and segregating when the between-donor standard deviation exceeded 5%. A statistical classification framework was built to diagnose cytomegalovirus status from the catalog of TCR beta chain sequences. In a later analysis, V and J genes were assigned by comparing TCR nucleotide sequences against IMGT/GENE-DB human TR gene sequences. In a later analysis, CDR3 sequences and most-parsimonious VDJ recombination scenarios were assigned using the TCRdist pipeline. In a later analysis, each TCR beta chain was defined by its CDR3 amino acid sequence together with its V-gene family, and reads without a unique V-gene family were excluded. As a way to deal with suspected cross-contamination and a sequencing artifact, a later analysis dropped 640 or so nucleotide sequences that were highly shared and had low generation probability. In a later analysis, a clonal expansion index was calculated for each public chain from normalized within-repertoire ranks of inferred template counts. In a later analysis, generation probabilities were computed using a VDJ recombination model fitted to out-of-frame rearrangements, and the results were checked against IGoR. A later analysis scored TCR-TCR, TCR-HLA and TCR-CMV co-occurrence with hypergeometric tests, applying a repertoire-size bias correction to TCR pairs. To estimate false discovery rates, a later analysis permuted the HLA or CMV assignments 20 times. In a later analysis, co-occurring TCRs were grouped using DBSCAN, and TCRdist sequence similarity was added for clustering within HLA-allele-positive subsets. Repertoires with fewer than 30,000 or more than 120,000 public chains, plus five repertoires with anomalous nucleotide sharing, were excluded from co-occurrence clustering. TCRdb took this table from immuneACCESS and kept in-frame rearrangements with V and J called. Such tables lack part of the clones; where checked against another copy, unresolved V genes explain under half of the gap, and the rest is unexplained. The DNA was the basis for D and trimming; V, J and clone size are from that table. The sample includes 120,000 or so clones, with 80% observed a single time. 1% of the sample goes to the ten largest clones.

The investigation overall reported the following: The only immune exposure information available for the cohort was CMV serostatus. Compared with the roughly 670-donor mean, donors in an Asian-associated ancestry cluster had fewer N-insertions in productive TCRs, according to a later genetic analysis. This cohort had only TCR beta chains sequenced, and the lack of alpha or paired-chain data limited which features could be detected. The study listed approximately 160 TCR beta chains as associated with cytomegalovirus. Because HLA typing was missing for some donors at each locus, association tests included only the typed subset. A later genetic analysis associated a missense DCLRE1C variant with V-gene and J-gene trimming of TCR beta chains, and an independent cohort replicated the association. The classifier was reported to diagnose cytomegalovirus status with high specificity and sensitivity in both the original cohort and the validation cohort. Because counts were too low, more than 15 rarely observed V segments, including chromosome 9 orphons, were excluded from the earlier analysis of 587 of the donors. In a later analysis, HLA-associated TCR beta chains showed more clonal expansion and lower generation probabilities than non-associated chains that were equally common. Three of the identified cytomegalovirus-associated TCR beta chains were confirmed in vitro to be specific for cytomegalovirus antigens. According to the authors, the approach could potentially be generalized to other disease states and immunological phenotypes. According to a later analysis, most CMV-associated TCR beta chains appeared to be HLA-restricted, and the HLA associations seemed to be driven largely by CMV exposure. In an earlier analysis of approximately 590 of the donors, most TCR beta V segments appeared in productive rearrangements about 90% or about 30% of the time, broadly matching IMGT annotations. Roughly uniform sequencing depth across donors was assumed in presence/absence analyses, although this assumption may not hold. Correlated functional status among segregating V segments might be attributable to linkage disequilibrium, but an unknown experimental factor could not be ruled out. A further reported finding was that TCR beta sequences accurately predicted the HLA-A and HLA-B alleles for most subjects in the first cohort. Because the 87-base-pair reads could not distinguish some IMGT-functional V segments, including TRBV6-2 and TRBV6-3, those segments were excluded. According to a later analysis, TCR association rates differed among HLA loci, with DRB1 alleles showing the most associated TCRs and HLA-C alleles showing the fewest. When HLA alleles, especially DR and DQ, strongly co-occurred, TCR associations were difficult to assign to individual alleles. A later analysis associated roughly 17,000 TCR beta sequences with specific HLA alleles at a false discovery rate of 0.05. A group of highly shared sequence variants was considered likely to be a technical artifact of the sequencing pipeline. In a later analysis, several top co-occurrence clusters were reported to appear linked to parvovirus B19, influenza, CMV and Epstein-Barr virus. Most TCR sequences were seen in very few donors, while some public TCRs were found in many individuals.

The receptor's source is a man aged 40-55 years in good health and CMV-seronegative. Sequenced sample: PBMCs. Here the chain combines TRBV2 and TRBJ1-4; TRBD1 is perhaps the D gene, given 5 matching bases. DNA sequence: TGTGCCAGCAGTGAGGCGGGACGGTTGAATGAAAAACTGTTTTTT. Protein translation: CASSEAGRLNEKLFF.